The clone carrying this TCR beta chain was observed many times. The antigen remains undetermined. Looked up from germline, CDR1 is SGDLS and CDR2 is YYNGEE. J was trimmed by 5 bases and V by 2 bases; bases with no gene match: 4. This CDR3 region has 14 residues. Amplification of TCR beta CDR3 regions used RNA transcripts. RT-PCR in the first round used HTBI primers; a second-round multiplex PCR followed. TCRdb redid the calling of the multiplex PCR reads with MiXCR, one entry per CDR3 protein. The sample shows 200,000 to 250,000 distinct CDR3 sequences, 20% to 25% of them seen only once. This sample is part of a study of Graves' ophthalmopathy and Graves' hyperthyroidism. About the study: Before any treatment, peripheral blood was taken at the initial diagnosis.

Diagnosis used clinical symptoms, serum thyroxine, TRAb, thyroid ultrasound and orbital computed tomography. Study-wide findings and caveats: Cross-validated, the 13-signature model showed 87.88%/81.08% sensitivity/specificity, and 80%/75% in the test set.

The source is a woman in her forties or fifties with Graves' ophthalmopathy. The V call is TRBV9, the J call TRBJ1-5; 7 bases are a match to TRBD1. Sample: peripheral blood. As DNA, the CDR3 is TGTGCCAGCAGCGTCGGACAGGCAGATCAGCCCCAGCATTTT. It yields the protein CASSVGQADQPQHF.